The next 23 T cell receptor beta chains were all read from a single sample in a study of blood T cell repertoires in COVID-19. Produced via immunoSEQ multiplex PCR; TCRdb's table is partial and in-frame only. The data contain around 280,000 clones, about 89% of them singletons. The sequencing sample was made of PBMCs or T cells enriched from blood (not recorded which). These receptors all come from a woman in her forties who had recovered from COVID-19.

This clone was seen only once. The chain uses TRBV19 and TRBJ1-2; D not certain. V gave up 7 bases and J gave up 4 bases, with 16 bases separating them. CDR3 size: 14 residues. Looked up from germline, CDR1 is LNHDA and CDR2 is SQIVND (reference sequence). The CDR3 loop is CASTRRESGYGYTF. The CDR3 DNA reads TGTGCCAGTACCAGGAGGGAGTCGGGCTATGGCTACACCTTC.

The CDR3 DNA is TGCGCCAGCAGCCGAACAGAGCGGGATGGGTCCTACGAGCAGTACTTC. Translation: CASSRTERDGSYEQYF. V usage is TRBV4-1 and J usage is TRBJ2-7; 7 bases agree with TRBD2. Looked up from germline, CDR1 is MGHRA and CDR2 is YSYEKL. V lost 4 bases, J lost 1 base, and 10 bases stayed unmatched. There are 16 residues in the CDR3.

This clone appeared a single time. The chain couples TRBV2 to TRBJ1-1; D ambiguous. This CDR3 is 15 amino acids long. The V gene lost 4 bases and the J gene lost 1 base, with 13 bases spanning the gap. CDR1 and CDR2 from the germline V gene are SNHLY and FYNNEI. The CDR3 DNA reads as TGTGCCAGCAGTGTGATCTTGACGGGGAACACTGAAGCTTTCTTT. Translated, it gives CASSVILTGNTEAFF.

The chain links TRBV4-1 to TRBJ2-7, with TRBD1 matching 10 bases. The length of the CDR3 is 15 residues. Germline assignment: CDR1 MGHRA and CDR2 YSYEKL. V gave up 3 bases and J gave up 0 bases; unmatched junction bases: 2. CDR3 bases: TGCGCCAGCAGCCAGGGACAGGGGAGCTCCTACGAGCAGTACTTC. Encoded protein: CASSQGQGSSYEQYF.

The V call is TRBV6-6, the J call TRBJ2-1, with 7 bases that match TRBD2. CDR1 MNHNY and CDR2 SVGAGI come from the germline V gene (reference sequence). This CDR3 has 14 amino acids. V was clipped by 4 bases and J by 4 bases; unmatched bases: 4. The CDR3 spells CASSFLAEYNEQFF. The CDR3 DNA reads TGTGCCAGCAGTTTTCTAGCGGAATACAATGAGCAGTTCTTC.

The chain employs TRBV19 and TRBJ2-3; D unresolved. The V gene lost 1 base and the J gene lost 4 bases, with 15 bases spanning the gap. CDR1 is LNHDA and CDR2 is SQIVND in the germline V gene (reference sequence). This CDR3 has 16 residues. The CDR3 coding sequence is TGTGCCAGTAGTATAGGACCCCAGGTTCTGCCAGATACGCAGTATTTT. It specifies CASSIGPQVLPDTQYF.

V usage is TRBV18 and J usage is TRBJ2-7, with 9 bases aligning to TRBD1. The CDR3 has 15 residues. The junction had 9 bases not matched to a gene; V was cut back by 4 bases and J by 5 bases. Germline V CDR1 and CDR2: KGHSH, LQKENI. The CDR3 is CASSQSGTGINEQYF. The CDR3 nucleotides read TGTGCCAGCTCACAATCCGGGACAGGGATCAACGAGCAGTACTTC.

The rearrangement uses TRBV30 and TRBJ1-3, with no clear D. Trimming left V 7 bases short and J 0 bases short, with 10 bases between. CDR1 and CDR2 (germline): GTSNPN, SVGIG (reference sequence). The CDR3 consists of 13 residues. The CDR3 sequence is CAYLLSSGNTIYF. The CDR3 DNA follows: TGTGCCTACCTACTATCCTCTGGAAACACCATATATTTT.

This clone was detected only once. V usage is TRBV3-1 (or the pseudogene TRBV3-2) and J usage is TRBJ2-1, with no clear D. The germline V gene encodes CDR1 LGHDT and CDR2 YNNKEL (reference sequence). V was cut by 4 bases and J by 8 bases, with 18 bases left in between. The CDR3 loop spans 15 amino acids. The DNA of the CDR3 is TGTGCCAGCAGCCCCAGCGCATTAAACGAGCATGAGCAGTTCTTC. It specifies CASSPSALNEHEQFF.

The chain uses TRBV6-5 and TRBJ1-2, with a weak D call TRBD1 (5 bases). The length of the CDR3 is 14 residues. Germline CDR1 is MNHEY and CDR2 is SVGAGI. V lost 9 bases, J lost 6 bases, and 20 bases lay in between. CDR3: CASDLAVIRDGYTF. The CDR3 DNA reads TGTGCCAGTGACCTCGCGGTTATCAGGGATGGCTACACCTTC.

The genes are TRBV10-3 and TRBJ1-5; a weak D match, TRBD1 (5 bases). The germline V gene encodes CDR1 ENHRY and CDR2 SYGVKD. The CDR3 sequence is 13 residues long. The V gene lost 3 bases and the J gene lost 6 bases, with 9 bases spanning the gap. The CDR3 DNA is TGTGCCATCAGTGATCAAGGGGTTCAGCCCCAGCATTTT. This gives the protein CAISDQGVQPQHF.

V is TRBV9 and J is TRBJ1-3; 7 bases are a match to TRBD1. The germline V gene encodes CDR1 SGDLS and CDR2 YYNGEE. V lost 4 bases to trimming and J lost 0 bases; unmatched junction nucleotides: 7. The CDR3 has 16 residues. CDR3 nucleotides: TGTGCCAGCAGCCAAATCGGGACAGCCTCTGGAAACACCATATATTTT. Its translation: CASSQIGTASGNTIYF.

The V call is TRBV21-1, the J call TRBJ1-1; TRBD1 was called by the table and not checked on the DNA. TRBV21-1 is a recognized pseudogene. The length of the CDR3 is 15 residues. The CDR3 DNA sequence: TGTGCCAGCAGCGTAAGAGGAGGGGGCGGCACTGAAGCTTTCTTT. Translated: CASSVRGGGGTEAFF.

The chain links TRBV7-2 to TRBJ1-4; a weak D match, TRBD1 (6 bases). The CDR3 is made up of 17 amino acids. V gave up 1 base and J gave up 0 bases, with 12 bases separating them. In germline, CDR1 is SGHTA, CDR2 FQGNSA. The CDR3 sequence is CASSLEGGPATNEKLFF. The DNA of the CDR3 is TGTGCCAGCAGCTTAGAGGGGGGGCCCGCAACTAATGAAAAACTGTTTTTT.

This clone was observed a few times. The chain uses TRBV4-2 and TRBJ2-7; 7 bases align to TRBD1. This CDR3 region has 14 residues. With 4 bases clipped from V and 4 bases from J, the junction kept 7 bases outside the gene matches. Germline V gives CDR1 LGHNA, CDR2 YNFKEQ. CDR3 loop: CASSPRTGPYEQYF. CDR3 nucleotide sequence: TGTGCCAGCAGCCCCCGGACAGGACCGTACGAGCAGTACTTC.

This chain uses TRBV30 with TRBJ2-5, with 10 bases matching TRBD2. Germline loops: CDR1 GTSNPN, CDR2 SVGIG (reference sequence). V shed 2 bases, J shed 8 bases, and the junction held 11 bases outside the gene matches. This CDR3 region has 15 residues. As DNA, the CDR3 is TGTGCCTGGAGTCTAGCGGGAGTCTACAAGGAAACCCAGTACTTC. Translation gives CAWSLAGVYKETQYF.

CDR3 sequence: CASSLFMNTEAFF. The DNA of the CDR3 is TGTGCCAGCAGCTTATTCATGAACACTGAAGCTTTCTTT. The gene calls are TRBV5-8 and TRBJ1-1; no definite D call. Trimming pared 2 bases from V and 0 bases from J, leaving 5 bases between. The CDR3 totals 13 residues. Germline V gene data show CDR1 as SGHTS and CDR2 as YDEGEE.

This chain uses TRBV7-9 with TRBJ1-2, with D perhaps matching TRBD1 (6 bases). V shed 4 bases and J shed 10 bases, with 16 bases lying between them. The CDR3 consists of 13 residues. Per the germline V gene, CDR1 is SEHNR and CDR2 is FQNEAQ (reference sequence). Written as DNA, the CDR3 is TGTGCCAGCAGCTCCGTCACAGGGTTAAACTACACCTTC. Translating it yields CASSSVTGLNYTF.

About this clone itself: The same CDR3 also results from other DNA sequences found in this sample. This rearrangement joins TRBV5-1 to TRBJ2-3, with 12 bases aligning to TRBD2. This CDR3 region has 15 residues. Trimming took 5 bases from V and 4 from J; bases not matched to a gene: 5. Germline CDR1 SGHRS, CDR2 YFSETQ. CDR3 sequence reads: CASSLAGGPADTQYF. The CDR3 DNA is TGCGCCAGCAGTCTAGCGGGAGGGCCGGCAGATACGCAGTATTTT.

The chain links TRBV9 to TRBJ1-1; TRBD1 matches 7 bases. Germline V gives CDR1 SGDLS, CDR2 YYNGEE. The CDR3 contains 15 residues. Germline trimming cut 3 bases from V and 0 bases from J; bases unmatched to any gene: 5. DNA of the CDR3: TGTGCCAGCAGCGCCCTCACAGGGGTGAACACTGAAGCTTTCTTT. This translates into CASSALTGVNTEAFF.

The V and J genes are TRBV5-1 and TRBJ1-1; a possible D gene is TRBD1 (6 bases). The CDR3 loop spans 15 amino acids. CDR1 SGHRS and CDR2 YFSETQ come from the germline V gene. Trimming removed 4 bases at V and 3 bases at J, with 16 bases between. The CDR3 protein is CASSPGAGAYTEAFF. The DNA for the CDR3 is TGCGCCAGCAGCCCTGGAGCGGGGGCATACACTGAAGCTTTCTTT.

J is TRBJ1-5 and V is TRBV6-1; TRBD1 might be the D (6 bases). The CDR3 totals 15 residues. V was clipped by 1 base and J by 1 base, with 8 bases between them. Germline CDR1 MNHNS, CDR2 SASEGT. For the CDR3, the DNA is TGTGCCAGCAGTGAAGGCAGGGGAAGCAATCAGCCCCAGCATTTT. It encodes CASSEGRGSNQPQHF.

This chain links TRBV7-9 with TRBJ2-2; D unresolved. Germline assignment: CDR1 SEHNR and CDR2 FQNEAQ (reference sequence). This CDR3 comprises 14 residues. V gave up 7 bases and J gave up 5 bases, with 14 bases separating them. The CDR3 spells CASIRRQYTGELFF. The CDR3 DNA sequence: TGTGCCAGCATCCGCCGTCAGTATACCGGGGAGCTGTTTTTT.